This TCR beta chain was captured by sequencing in a study of shared clonotypes between healthy human individuals. Positive CCR7 selection of CD45RO-negative cells yielded the naive CD8 cells, and terminally differentiated effector memory CD45RA+ cells were excluded. The CDR3 length is 14 residues. Trimming shortened V by 3 bases and J by 7 bases, and 15 bases separated the two germline ends. Germline V lookup: CDR1 MGHRA, CDR2 YSYEKL. Data came from immunoSEQ multiplex PCR; TCRdb stores just in-frame clones and leaves some out. The top ten hold around 1.7% of the sample, which has about 2.1 million clones, 85% to 95% seen once.

The sample comprised naive CD8+ T cells from PBMCs. The TCR was taken from a man between 18 and 35 years old in good health. Some clones in this sample may be carry-over from other donors' samples. J is TRBJ1-1 and V is TRBV4-1, with D tentatively TRBD1 (6 bases). The CDR3 DNA is TGCGCCAGCAGCCAGATGGGGGCAGGGTTTGAAGCTTTCTTT. Its translation: CASSQMGAGFEAFF.